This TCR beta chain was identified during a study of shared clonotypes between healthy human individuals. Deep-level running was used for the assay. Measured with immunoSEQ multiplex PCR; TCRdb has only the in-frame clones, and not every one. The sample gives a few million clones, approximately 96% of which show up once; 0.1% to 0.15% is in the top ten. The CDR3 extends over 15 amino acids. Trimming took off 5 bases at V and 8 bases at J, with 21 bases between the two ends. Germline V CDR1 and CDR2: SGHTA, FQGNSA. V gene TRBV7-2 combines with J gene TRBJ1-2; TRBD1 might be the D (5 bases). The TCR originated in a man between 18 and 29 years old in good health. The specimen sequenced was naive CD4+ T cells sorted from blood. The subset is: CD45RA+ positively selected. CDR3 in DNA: TGTGCCAGCAGCCTGGATCCGGGGGTAGGGCCCGGCTACACCTTC. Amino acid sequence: CASSLDPGVGPGYTF.